What follows are 28 T cell receptor beta chains derived from one specimen sequenced in a study of identical twins. MiXCR, applied by TCRdb to the 5' RACE reads, yields one record per CDR3 protein. The sample records approximately 1.8 million distinct CDR3 sequences, less than 40% being singletons. Sequenced material: cord blood. The source of these receptors is a newborn girl in good health.

The sample holds a few counts of this clonotype. The gene calls are TRBV28 and TRBJ2-7, with D unresolved. Germline V gene sequence: CDR1 MDHEN, CDR2 SYDVKM. V gave up 10 bases and J gave up 2 bases, with 12 bases separating them. CDR3 length equals 12 residues. CDR3 protein: CATVGWAYEQYF. The CDR3 coding sequence is TGTGCCACCGTAGGTTGGGCCTACGAGCAGTACTTC.

The gene calls are TRBV10-3 and TRBJ2-4, with 8 bases matching TRBD1. The J call may be faulty, since TRBJ2-7 better matches the DNA end. Germline lookup yields CDR1 ENHRY and CDR2 SYGVKD. The CDR3 is 14 residues long. The CDR3 region is CAISGPTGGYEQYF. The CDR3 region has the DNA TGTGCCATCAGTGGGCCCACAGGGGGCTACGAGCAGTACTTC.

V and J are TRBV6-6 and TRBJ2-7, with 7 positions matching TRBD1. The V gene's germline CDR1 is MNHNY and CDR2 SVGAGI (reference sequence). CDR3 size: 14 residues. V shed 5 bases, J shed 3 bases, and the junction held 7 bases outside the gene matches. The CDR3: CASSRQGVGYEQYF. The CDR3 coding sequence is TGTGCCAGCAGTCGACAGGGAGTCGGCTACGAGCAGTACTTC.

In the case of this clonotype: One junction end does not reproduce the germline sequence, and a read error may be involved. CDR3 sequence: CSVGEGPSTDTQSF. The CDR3 nucleotides are TGCAGCGTCGGTGAAGGGCCTAGCACAGATACGCAGTCTTTT. The V and J genes are TRBV29-1 and TRBJ2-3; TRBD2 is a possible D gene (5 bases). Germline V CDR1 and CDR2: SQVTM, ANQGSEA. The CDR3 is made up of 14 amino acids.

The chain links TRBV30 to TRBJ1-2; D perhaps matches TRBD1 (5 bases). Trimming left V 4 bases short and J 5 bases short, with 14 bases between. This CDR3 contains 13 residues. Germline CDR1 reads GTSNPN; CDR2 reads SVGIG (reference sequence). CDR3 region: CAWIRTGAYGYTF. The CDR3 bases are TGTGCCTGGATAAGAACCGGGGCTTATGGCTACACCTTC.

In its sample, this clonotype was seen many times. V and J are TRBV20-1 and TRBJ2-1; possibly TRBD1 for D (6 bases). The V gene's germline CDR1 is DFQATT and CDR2 SNEGSKA (reference sequence). The CDR3 runs to 16 residues. V dropped 0 bases and J dropped 3 bases, with 15 bases sitting between them. CDR3 coding DNA: TGCAGTGCTAGAGAGGACGGCCGAGGGGGCTACAATGAGCAGTTCTTC. This sequence encodes CSAREDGRGGYNEQFF.

This chain joins TRBV5-1 and TRBJ2-7; 9 bases are shared with TRBD1. Trimming at V came to 0 bases and at J to 4 bases, leaving 11 bases not matched to a gene. The CDR3 length is 17 residues. Germline lookup yields CDR1 SGHRS and CDR2 YFSETQ. The chain's CDR3 is CASSLGYRDRVRYEQYF. CDR3 DNA sequence: TGCGCCAGCAGCTTGGGCTATCGGGACAGGGTACGGTACGAGCAGTACTTC. The variable domain in full, completed from reference TRBV5-1 and TRBJ2-7, reads KAGVTQTPRYLIKTRGQQVTLSCSPISGHRSVSWYQQTPGQGLQFLFEYFSETQRNKGNFPGRFSGRQFSNSRSEMNVSTLELGDSALYLCASSLGYRDRVRYEQYFGPGTRLTVT.

This clonotype was seen more than once but under ten times. This chain connects TRBV6-4 to TRBJ2-7; 7 bases fit TRBD2. CDR3 length: 14 residues. V trimming: 5 bases; J trimming: 2 bases; junction bases outside the gene matches: 6. Germline V CDR1 and CDR2: MRHNA, SNTAGT. CDR3 sequence: CASSTLAGPYEQYF. CDR3 bases: TGTGCCAGCAGTACATTAGCGGGTCCCTACGAGCAGTACTTC.

The CDR3 reads CASSQGEGMAYGYTF. The CDR3 DNA reads TGTGCCAGCAGCCAAGGGGAAGGGATGGCCTATGGCTACACCTTC. The J gene is TRBJ1-2, the V gene TRBV4-2; unclear D gene. The CDR3 consists of 15 residues. Trimming removed 1 base from V and 4 bases from J, with 13 bases in between. Germline lookup yields CDR1 LGHNA and CDR2 YNFKEQ.

The rearrangement joins TRBV28 to TRBJ2-5; 14 bases are shared with TRBD2. The germline V gene encodes CDR1 MDHEN and CDR2 SYDVKM. The CDR3 covers 16 residues. With V trimmed by 4 bases and J by 11 bases, 12 bases remained unmatched. The CDR3 DNA reads TGTGCCAGCAGTTCTCCGGGACTAGCGGGAGTAGATGAGCAGTACTTC. This encodes CASSSPGLAGVDEQYF. Drawing the rest from reference TRBV28 and TRBJ2-5, the complete variable domain is DVKVTQSSRYLVKRTGEKVFLECVQDMDHENMFWYRQDPGLGLRLIYFSYDVKMKEKGDIPEGYSVSREKKERFSLILESASTNQTSMYLCASSSPGLAGVDEQYFGPGTRLLVL.

V is TRBV30 and J is TRBJ2-2; D is uncertain. This CDR3 has 14 residues. Germline assignment: CDR1 GTSNPN and CDR2 SVGIG (reference sequence). V dropped 0 bases and J dropped 4 bases, with 9 bases sitting between them. The DNA of the CDR3 is TGTGCCTGGAGTGTAGGACCTGCCACCGGGGAGCTGTTTTTT. Its protein product is CAWSVGPATGELFF.

This clonotype has a count of ten or more. This sequence joins TRBV6-6 and TRBJ2-1; the D gene is possibly TRBD2 (5 bases). Trimming removed 2 bases from V and 3 bases from J, with 11 bases in between. The germline gives CDR1 MNHNY, CDR2 SVGAGI (reference sequence). The length of the CDR3 is 15 residues. In nucleotides, the CDR3 is TGTGCCAGCAGTTACAGGACTCCGGACTACAATGAGCAGTTCTTC. It is translated as CASSYRTPDYNEQFF.

This clonotype has a handful of counts. This sequence joins TRBV25-1 and TRBJ1-2; no definite D call. Germline values: CDR1 MGHDK, CDR2 SYGVNS. CDR3 length: 13 residues. Trimming left V 3 bases short and J 7 bases short, with 12 bases between. CDR3 sequence (DNA): TGTGCCAGCAGTGACTCAGTGGGTGTTGGCTACACCTTC. This translates into CASSDSVGVGYTF.

This clonotype was detected once. This chain joins TRBV4-2 and TRBJ2-1; tentative D call: TRBD2 (5 bases). CDR3 size: 19 residues. The V gene's germline CDR1 is LGHNA and CDR2 YNFKEQ. V shed 4 bases and J shed 3 bases, with 25 bases lying between them. CDR3 region: CASSRNKGLAPYGYNEQFF. The CDR3, as DNA: TGTGCCAGCAGCCGTAATAAAGGACTCGCCCCGTATGGCTACAATGAGCAGTTCTTC.

In this sample, this clonotype turned up a few times. The chain combines TRBV6-6 with TRBJ1-2; D is ambiguous. This CDR3 has 14 residues. With 3 bases removed from V and 8 bases from J, the gap between germline ends came to 16 bases. CDR1 MNHNY and CDR2 SVGAGI come from the germline V gene (reference sequence). The CDR3 coding sequence is TGTGCCAGCAGTTATCGGGCAAAATTAGGGGGCTACACCTTC. This codes for CASSYRAKLGGYTF.

This sequence joins TRBV11-1 and TRBJ2-2; the D gene is possibly TRBD2 (5 bases). With 6 bases removed from V and 2 bases from J, the gap between germline ends came to 13 bases. Germline values: CDR1 SGHAT, CDR2 FQDESV (reference sequence). CDR3 length equals 15 residues. The CDR3 is CASRPGLGNTGELFF. In nucleotides, the CDR3 is TGTGCCAGCAGACCTGGACTGGGCAACACCGGGGAGCTGTTTTTT.

The CDR3 DNA sequence: TGCAGTGCTCCCGACAGGGGCCCAGCCAAAAACATTCAGTACTTC. Translation: CSAPDRGPAKNIQYF. V and J are TRBV20-1 and TRBJ2-4; 8 bases line up with TRBD1. V was pared by 5 bases and J by 0 bases, with 6 bases of the junction left unmatched. Germline CDR1 DFQATT, CDR2 SNEGSKA (reference sequence). The CDR3 loop spans 15 amino acids.

The chain couples TRBV27 to TRBJ1-4, with D possibly matching TRBD1 (5 bases). CDR1 MNHEY and CDR2 SMNVEV come from the germline V gene (reference sequence). The V gene lost 5 bases and the J gene lost 7 bases, with 26 bases spanning the gap. This CDR3 is built from 18 residues. The CDR3 nucleotides are TGTGCCAGCAGTCCCCACCCAATCAAGGTGAGGGGTGGTGAAAAACTGTTTTTT. Translated: CASSPHPIKVRGGEKLFF.

This chain links TRBV10-3 with TRBJ2-5; D is unresolved. Germline V lookup: CDR1 ENHRY, CDR2 SYGVKD. The CDR3 runs 12 residues. V lost 7 bases to trimming and J lost 11 bases, with 17 bases between them. For the CDR3, the DNA is TGTGCCATCACTGGGGTGGGCAATGAGCAGTACTTC. Its protein is CAITGVGNEQYF.

This clonotype was counted between two and nine times. The chain joins TRBV20-1 to TRBJ2-1; 11 bases are shared with TRBD2. CDR1 is DFQATT, CDR2 SNEGSKA, per germline (reference sequence). This CDR3 is built from 13 residues. J lost 8 bases, V lost 7 bases, and 7 bases had no gene match. The CDR3 sequence is CSGTSGSIDEQFF. The CDR3, as DNA: TGCAGTGGAACTAGCGGGAGTATCGATGAGCAGTTCTTC.

The table lists this clonotype with a few counts. The gene calls are TRBV6-6 and TRBJ1-1; D gene uncertain. Trimming took 7 bases from V and 1 from J, leaving 19 bases between them. The CDR3 has 16 residues. In germline, CDR1 is MNHNY, CDR2 SVGAGI (reference sequence). The CDR3, as DNA: TGTGCCAGCAACCTCAGTGTAGGGAGTCGGAACACTGAAGCTTTCTTT. This sequence encodes CASNLSVGSRNTEAFF.

This clonotype was found a few times. This sequence joins TRBV5-1 and TRBJ1-6, with D tentatively TRBD1 (6 bases). V was trimmed by 0 bases and J by 8 bases, leaving 15 bases between them. Germline CDR1 is SGHRS and CDR2 is YFSETQ. This CDR3 comprises 16 residues. This CDR3 is CASSLATGTGDSPLHF. DNA of the CDR3: TGCGCCAGCAGCTTGGCCACAGGGACCGGGGATTCACCCCTCCACTTT.

The rearrangement joins TRBV29-1 to TRBJ2-7; TRBD2 matches 7 bases. CDR1 is SQVTM, CDR2 ANQGSEA, per germline. Losses at the gene ends were 7 bases for V and 2 bases for J; bases not matched to a gene: 14. The CDR3 has 15 amino acids. CDR3 sequence: CSGGRFLADTYEQYF. The CDR3 nucleotides are TGCAGCGGGGGAAGGTTCCTAGCGGATACCTACGAGCAGTACTTC.

Concerning this clonotype: This clone may be a read error of a much larger clone one base away. The chain is built from TRBV29-1 and TRBJ1-5; perhaps TRBD1 as D (6 bases). This CDR3 is 12 amino acids long. The V gene's germline CDR1 is SQVTM and CDR2 ANQGSEA. V was cut by 8 bases and J by 7 bases, with 15 bases left in between. The CDR3 DNA reads TGCAGCATGGGACAACGGGGGCAGCCCCAGCATTTT. It codes for CSMGQRGQPQHF.

The CDR3 coding sequence is TGTGCCAGCAGCCAACCGGGACAGGGTGGCTACACCTTC. This gives the protein CASSQPGQGGYTF. The V call is TRBV3-1, the J call TRBJ1-2; TRBD1 agrees at 9 bases. The V segment lost 2 bases and the J segment 7 bases; nucleotides outside the gene matches: 2. Germline assignment: CDR1 LGHDT and CDR2 YNNKEL (reference sequence). This CDR3 has 13 residues.

CDR3 in amino acids: CASSKDRSPLIGNTIYF. The CDR3 DNA sequence: TGTGCCAGCAGCAAAGATAGGTCACCGCTGATCGGAAACACCATATATTTT. The V call is TRBV21-1, the J call TRBJ1-3. TRBV21-1 is deemed a pseudogene. The CDR3 consists of 17 residues.

This clonotype was detected only a few times. The rearrangement joins TRBV6-2 or TRBV6-3 to TRBJ2-1; possibly TRBD2 for D (6 bases). The CDR3 consists of 15 residues. V was pared by 4 bases and J by 5 bases, with 15 bases between. Germline assignment: CDR1 MNHEY and CDR2 SVGEGT. Here the CDR3 DNA reads TGTGCCAGCAGTTCACTCGGGACTCCCAACAATGAGCAGTTCTTC. Its translation: CASSSLGTPNNEQFF.

The chain combines TRBV4-1 with TRBJ2-3; D remains ambiguous. V gave up 0 bases and J gave up 3 bases, with 16 bases separating them. The CDR3 is 17 amino acids. The V gene's germline CDR1 is MGHRA and CDR2 YSYEKL. The CDR3 DNA reads TGCGCCAGCAGCCAAGATTGGCGGCGAGAAAGAACAGATACGCAGTATTTT. Translation: CASSQDWRRERTDTQYF.